The T cell receptor (beta chain) described here comes from a study of graft-versus-host responses after intestinal transplantation. The study's findings and limits: GvH clone levels peaked in circulation, and this peak was associated with early post-transplant HvG declines. Graft-donor T cell macrochimerism in patients accompanied high graft-versus-host to host-versus-graft clonal ratios in allografts. Detection of GvH clones occurred in recipient marrow, and some had their first appearance in ileum or blood.

Trimming removed 0 bases at V and 6 bases at J, with 12 bases between. The CDR3 extends over 15 amino acids. Looked up from germline, CDR1 is SGHDT and CDR2 is YYEEEE. On this clone itself: Its antigen is still unknown.

TCRdb keeps only in-frame clones here, not all; method: immunoSEQ multiplex PCR. Of more than 80,000 clones listed, roughly nine tenths were seen once; the top ten hold roughly 0.37%. This rearrangement joins TRBV5-6 to TRBJ2-2, with D perhaps matching TRBD2 (6 bases). This sequence was found in a human donor who received an intestinal transplant. Sequenced here: unstimulated CD4+ T cells sorted from spleen or lymph node cells, sampled before intestinal transplant. CDR3 region: CASSLDLGGAGELFF. As DNA, the CDR3 is TGTGCCAGCAGCTTGGATCTCGGGGGAGCCGGGGAGCTGTTTTTT. The complete variable domain, with remaining parts taken from reference TRBV5-6 and TRBJ2-2, reads DAGVTQSPTHLIKTRGQQVTLRCSPKSGHDTVSWYQQALGQGPQFIFQYYEEEERQRGNFPDRFSGHQFPNYSSELNVNALLLGDSALYLCASSLDLGGAGELFFGEGSRLTVL.